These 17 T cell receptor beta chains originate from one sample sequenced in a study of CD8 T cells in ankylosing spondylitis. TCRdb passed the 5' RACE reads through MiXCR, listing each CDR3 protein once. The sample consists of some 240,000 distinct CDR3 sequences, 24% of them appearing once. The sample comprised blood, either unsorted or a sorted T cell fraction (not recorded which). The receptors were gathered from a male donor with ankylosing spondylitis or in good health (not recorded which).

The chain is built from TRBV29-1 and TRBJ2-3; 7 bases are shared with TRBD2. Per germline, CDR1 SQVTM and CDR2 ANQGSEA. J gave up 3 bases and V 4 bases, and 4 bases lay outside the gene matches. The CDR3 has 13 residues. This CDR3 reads CSVAGLTTDTQYF. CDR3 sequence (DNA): TGCAGCGTTGCGGGACTAACTACAGATACGCAGTATTTT.

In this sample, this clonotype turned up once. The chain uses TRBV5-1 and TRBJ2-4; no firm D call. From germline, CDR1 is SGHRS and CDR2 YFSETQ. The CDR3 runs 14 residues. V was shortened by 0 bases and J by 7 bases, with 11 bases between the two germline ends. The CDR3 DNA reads TGCGCCAGCAGCTTGGAGCCGGCCCTGAACATTCAGTACTTC. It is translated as CASSLEPALNIQYF.

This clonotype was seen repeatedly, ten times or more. CDR3 sequence reads: CSAKRWDRGSDTQYF. DNA for the CDR3: TGCAGTGCCAAGAGGTGGGACAGGGGATCAGATACGCAGTATTTT. This chain uses TRBV20-1 with TRBJ2-3, with TRBD1 matching 10 bases. The CDR3 extends over 15 amino acids. Germline CDR1 reads DFQATT; CDR2 reads SNEGSKA (reference sequence). The V and J ends lost 6 bases and 4 bases, in that order; junction bases with no gene match: 10.

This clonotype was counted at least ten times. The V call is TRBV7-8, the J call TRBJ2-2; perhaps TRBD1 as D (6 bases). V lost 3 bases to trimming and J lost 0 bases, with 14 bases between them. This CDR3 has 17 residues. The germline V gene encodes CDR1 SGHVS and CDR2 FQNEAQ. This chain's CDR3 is CASSFDFGQTNTGELFF. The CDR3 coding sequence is TGTGCCAGCAGCTTTGACTTCGGACAGACGAACACCGGGGAGCTGTTTTTT. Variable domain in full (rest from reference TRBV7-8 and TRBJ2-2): GAGVSQSPRYKVAKRGQDVALRCDPISGHVSLFWYQQALGQGPEFLTYFQNEAQLDKSGLPSDRFFAERPEGSVSTLKIQRTQQEDSAVYLCASSFDFGQTNTGELFFGEGSRLTVL.

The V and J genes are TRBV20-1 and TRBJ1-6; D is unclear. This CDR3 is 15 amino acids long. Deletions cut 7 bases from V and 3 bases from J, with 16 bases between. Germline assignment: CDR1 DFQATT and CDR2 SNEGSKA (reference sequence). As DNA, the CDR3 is TGCAGTGTACCGACCGGCAAAATCTATAATTCACCCCTCCACTTT. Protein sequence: CSVPTGKIYNSPLHF.

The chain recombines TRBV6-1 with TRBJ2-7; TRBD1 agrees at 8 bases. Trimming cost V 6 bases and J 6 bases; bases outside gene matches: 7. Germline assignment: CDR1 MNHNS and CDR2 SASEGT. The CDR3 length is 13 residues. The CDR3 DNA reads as TGTGCCAGCAGCCGTACAGGGGGGCGCGAGCAGTACTTC. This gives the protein CASSRTGGREQYF.

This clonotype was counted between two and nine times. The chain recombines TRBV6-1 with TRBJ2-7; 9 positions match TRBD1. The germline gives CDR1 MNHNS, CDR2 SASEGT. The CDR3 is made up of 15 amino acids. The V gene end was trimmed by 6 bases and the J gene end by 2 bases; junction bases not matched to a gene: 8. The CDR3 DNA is TGTGCCAGCAGGGTGGACAGGGGAGAAACCTACGAGCAGTACTTC. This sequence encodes CASRVDRGETYEQYF.

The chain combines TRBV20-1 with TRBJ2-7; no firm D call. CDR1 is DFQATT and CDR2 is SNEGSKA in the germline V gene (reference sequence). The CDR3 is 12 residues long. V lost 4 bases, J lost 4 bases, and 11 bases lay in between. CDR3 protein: CSAMKGIYEQYF. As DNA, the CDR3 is TGCAGTGCTATGAAAGGTATTTACGAGCAGTACTTC.

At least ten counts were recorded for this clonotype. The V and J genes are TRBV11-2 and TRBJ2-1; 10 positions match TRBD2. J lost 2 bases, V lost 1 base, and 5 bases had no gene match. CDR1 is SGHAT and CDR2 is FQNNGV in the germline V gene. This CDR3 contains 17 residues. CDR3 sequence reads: CASSLVLLAGTYNEQFF. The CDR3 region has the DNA TGTGCCAGCAGCTTAGTGTTACTAGCGGGGACCTACAATGAGCAGTTCTTC.

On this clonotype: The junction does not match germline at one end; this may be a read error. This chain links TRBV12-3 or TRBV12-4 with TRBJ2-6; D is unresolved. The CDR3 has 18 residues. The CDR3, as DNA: TGTGCCATCAGTTCTAGAGGCAGGCCGAGCTCTGGGGCCAACGTCCTGACTTTC. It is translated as CAISSRGRPSSGANVLTF.

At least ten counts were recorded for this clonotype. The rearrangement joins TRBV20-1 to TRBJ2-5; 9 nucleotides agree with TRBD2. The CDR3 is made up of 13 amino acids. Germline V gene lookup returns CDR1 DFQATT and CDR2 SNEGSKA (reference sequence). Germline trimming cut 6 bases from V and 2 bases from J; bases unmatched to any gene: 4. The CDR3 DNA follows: TGCAGTGCCGCGGGGGGGGTGCAAGAGACCCAGTACTTC. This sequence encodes CSAAGGVQETQYF.

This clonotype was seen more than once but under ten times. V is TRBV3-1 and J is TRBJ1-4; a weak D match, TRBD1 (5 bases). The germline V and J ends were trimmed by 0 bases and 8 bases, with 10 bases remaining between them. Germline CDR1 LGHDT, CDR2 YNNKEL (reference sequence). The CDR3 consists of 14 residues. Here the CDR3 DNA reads TGTGCCAGCAGCCAAGACCTCGGGGGAGAAAAACTGTTTTTT. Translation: CASSQDLGGEKLFF.

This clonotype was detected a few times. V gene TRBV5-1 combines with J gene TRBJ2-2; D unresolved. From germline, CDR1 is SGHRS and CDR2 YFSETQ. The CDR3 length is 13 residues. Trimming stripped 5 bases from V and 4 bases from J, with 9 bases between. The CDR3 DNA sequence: TGCGCCAGCAGATCCTCCAGCACCGGGGAGCTGTTTTTT. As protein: CASRSSSTGELFF.

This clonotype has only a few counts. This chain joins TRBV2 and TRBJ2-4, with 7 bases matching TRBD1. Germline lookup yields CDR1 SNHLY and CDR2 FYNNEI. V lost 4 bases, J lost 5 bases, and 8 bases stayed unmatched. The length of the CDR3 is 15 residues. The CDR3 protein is CASSATGTDENIQYF. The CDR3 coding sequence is TGTGCCAGCAGTGCGACCGGGACAGACGAAAACATTCAGTACTTC.

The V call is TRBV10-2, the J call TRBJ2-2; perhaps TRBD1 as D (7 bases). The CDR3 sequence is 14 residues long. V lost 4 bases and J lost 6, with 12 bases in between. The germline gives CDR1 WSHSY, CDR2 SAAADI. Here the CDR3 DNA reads TGCGCCAGCAGTGTCGCAGGGGGGTCCGGGGAGCTGTTTTTT. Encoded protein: CASSVAGGSGELFF.

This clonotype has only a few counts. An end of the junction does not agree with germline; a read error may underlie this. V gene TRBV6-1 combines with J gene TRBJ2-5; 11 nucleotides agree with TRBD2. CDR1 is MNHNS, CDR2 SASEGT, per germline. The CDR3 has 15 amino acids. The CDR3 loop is CASRIGTSGQGTQYF. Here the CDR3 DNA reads TGTGCCAGCAGGATTGGGACTAGCGGCCAAGGGACCCAGTACTTC.

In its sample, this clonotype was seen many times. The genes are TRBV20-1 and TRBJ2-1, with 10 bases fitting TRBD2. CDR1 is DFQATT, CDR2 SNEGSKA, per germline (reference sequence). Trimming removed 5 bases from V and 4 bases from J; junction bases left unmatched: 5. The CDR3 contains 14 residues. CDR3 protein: CSAGSGGAYNEQFF. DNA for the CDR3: TGCAGTGCTGGAAGCGGGGGGGCGTACAATGAGCAGTTCTTC.